This TCR beta chain was identified during a study of blood T cell repertoires in COVID-19. About the study: COVID-19 samples from acute and convalescent phases originated in the United States, Italy and Spain. Sources were T cells, B-cell-depleted T cells, or PBMCs; the material itself was cDNA or gDNA.

Trimming stripped 4 bases from V and 7 bases from J, with 11 bases between. The CDR3 covers 13 residues. Original handling: Nucleated cell counts were estimated from reference gene primer amplification. Assay used: immunoSEQ multiplex PCR; TCRdb lists only in-frame clones, some missing. For V, J and clone size, that table is used; D and trimming come from the DNA. The repertoire includes some 89,000 clones, approximately 80% of them detected once, and about 11% sits in the top ten. This clonotype was sampled from a man aged 65 to 85 with acute or convalescent COVID-19. The rearrangement joins TRBV12-3 or TRBV12-4 to TRBJ2-1, with TRBD1 as a possible D gene (5 bases). The specimen was peripheral blood. CDR3 sequence (DNA): TGTGCCAGCAGTTCACCCCAGGGAAATGAGCAGTTCTTC. It translates to CASSSPQGNEQFF.